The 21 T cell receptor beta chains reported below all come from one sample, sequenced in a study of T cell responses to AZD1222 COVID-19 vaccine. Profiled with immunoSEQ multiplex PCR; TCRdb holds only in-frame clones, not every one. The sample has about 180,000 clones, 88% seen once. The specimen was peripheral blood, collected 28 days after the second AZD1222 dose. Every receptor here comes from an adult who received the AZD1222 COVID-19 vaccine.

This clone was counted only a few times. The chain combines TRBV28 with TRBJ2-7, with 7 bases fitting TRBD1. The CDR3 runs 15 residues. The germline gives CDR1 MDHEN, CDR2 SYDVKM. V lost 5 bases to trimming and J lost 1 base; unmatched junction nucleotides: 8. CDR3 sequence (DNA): TGTGCCAGCAGTACTAGGGTGACAGGGTCCTACGAGCAGTACTTC. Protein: CASSTRVTGSYEQYF.

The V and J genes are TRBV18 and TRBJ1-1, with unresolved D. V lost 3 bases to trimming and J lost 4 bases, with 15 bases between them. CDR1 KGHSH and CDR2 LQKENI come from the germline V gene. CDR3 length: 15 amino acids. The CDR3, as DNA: TGTGCCAGCTCACCTCTGGACCGAATGGGCACTGAAGCTTTCTTT. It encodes CASSPLDRMGTEAFF.

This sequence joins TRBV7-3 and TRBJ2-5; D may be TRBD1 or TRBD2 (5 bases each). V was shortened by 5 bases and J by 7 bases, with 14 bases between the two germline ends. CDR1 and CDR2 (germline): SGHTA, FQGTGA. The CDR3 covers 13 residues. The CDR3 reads CASSAGSGGTQYF. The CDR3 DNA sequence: TGTGCCAGCAGCGCTGGGAGTGGGGGGACCCAGTACTTC.

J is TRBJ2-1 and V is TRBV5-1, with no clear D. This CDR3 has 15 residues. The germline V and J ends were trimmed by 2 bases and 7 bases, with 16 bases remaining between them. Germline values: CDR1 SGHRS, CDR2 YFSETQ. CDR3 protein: CASSLGLLPQNEQFF. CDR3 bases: TGCGCCAGCAGCTTAGGGCTGCTTCCCCAAAATGAGCAGTTCTTC.

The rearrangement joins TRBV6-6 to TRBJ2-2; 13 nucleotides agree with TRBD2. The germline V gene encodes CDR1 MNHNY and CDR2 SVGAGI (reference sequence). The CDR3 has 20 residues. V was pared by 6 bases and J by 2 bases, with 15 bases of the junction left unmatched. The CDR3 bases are TGTGCCAGCAGCTCTCCGAGGCCGACTAGCGGGAGGCTTAACACCGGGGAGCTGTTTTTT. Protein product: CASSSPRPTSGRLNTGELFF.

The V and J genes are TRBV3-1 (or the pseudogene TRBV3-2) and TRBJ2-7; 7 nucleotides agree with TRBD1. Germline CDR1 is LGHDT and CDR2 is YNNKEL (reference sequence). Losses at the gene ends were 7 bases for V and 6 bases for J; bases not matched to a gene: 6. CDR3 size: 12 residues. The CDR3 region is CASTRQGSEQYF. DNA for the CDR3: TGTGCCAGCACACGACAGGGATCCGAGCAGTACTTC.

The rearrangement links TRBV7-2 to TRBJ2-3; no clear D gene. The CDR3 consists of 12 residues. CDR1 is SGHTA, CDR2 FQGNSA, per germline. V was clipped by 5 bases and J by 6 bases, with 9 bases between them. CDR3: CASSREVDTQYF. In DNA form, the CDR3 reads TGTGCCAGCAGCCGCGAGGTGGATACGCAGTATTTT.

CDR3 protein: CASSGETQYF. In DNA form, the CDR3 reads TGTGCCAGCTCAGGCGAGACCCAGTACTTC. The chain has TRBV28 and TRBJ2-5; no clear D. Germline lookup yields CDR1 MDHEN and CDR2 SYDVKM. V dropped 8 bases and J dropped 5 bases, with 6 bases sitting between them. This CDR3 region has 10 residues.

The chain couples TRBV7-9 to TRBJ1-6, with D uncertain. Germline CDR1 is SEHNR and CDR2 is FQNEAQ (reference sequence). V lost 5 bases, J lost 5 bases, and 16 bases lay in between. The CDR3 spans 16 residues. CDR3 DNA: TGTGCCAGCAGCGAGAGGGTCAGCGACCATAATTCACCCCTCCACTTT. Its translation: CASSERVSDHNSPLHF.

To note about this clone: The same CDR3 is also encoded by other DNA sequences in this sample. CDR3 DNA sequence: TGTGCCAGCAGTCCGTCGGGAGATACGCAGTATTTT. It yields the protein CASSPSGDTQYF. The rearrangement uses TRBV28 and TRBJ2-3; D not resolved. This CDR3 has 12 residues. The germline CDR1 and CDR2 sequences are MDHEN and SYDVKM. V was shortened by 5 bases and J by 5 bases, with 8 bases between the two germline ends. Looking up the rest from reference TRBV28 and TRBJ2-3 gives the full variable domain: DVKVTQSSRYLVKRTGEKVFLECVQDMDHENMFWYRQDPGLGLRLIYFSYDVKMKEKGDIPEGYSVSREKKERFSLILESASTNQTSMYLCASSPSGDTQYFGPGTRLTVL.

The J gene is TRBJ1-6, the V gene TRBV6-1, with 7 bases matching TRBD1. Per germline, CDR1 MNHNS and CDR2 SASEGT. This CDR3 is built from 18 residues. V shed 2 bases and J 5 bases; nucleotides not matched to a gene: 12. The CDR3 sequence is CASSENRNRGVDNSPLHF. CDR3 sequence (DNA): TGTGCCAGCAGTGAAAACAGAAACAGGGGAGTCGATAATTCACCCCTCCACTTT.

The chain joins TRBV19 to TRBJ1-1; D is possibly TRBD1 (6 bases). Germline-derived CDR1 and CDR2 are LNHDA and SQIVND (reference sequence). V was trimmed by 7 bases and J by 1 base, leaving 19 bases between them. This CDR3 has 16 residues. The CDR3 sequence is CASMEVRGASNTEAFF. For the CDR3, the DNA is TGTGCCAGTATGGAGGTTAGGGGGGCGTCGAACACTGAAGCTTTCTTT.

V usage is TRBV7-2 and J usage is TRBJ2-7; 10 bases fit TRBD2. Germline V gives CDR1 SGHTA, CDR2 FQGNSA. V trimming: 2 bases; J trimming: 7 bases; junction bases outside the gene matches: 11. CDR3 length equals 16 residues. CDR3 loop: CASSLRASGREEEQYF. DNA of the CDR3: TGTGCCAGCAGCTTACGGGCTAGCGGGAGAGAGGAGGAGCAGTACTTC. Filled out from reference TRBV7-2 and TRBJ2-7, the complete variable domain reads GAGVSQSPSNKVTEKGKDVELRCDPISGHTALYWYRQSLGQGLEFLIYFQGNSAPDKSGLPSDRFSAERTGGSVSTLTIQRTQQEDSAVYLCASSLRASGREEEQYFGPGTRLTVT.

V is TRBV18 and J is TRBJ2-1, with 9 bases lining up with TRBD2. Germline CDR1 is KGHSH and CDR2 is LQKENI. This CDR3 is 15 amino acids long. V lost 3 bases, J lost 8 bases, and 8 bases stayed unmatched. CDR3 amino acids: CASSPSRAGGYEQFF. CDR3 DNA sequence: TGTGCCAGCTCACCGTCGCGCGCGGGAGGGTATGAGCAGTTCTTC.

The CDR3 coding sequence is TGTGCCATCAGGCCTGGACTAGCGGGCGGGACCGGGGAGCTGTTTTTT. Translated: CAIRPGLAGGTGELFF. The chain carries TRBV10-3 and TRBJ2-2; 11 bases are a match to TRBD2. V dropped 6 bases and J dropped 5; count of bases not matched to a gene: 8. Germline loops: CDR1 ENHRY, CDR2 SYGVKD. This CDR3 has 16 amino acids.

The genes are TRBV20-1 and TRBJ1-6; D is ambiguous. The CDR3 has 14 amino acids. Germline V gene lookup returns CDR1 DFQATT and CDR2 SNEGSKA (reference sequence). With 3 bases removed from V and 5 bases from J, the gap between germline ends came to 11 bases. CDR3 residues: CSASSGPDNSPLHF. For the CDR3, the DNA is TGCAGTGCTAGTTCGGGCCCCGATAATTCACCCCTCCACTTT.

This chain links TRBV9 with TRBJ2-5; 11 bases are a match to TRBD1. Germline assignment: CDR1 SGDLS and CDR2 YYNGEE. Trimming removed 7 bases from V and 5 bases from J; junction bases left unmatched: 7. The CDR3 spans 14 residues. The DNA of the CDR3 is TGTGCCAGCTCCGTGGACAGGGGGCGTGAGACCCAGTACTTC. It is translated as CASSVDRGRETQYF.

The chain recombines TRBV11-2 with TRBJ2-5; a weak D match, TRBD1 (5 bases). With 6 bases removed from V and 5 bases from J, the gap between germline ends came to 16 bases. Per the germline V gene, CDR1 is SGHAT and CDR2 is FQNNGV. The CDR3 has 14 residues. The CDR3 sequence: CASSEGAWAETQYF. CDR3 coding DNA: TGTGCCAGCAGTGAAGGGGCCTGGGCGGAGACCCAGTACTTC.

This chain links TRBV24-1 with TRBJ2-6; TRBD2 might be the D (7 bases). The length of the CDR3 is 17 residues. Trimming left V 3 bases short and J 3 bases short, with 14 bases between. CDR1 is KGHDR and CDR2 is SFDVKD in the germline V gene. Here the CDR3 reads CATSDPRGAGGANVLTF. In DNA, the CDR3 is TGTGCCACCAGTGATCCCCGGGGGGCAGGTGGGGCCAACGTCCTGACTTTC.

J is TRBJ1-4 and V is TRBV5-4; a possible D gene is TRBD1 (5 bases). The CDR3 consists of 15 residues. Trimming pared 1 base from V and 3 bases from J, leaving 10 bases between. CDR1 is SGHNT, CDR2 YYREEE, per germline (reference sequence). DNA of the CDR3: TGTGCCAGCAGCTTGAGCACAGGATCTAATGAAAAACTGTTTTTT. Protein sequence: CASSLSTGSNEKLFF.

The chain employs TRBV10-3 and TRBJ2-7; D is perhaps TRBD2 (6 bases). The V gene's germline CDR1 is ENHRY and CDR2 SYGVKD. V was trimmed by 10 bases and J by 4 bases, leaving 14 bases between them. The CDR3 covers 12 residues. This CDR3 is CASGTYSYEQYF. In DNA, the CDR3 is TGTGCCAGCGGGACCTACTCGTACGAGCAGTACTTC.